The 3 T cell receptor beta chains below all came from one sample that was sequenced in a study of CD8 T cells in ankylosing spondylitis. From the 5' RACE reads, TCRdb called clonotypes with MiXCR, one entry per CDR3 protein. The table has 130,000 to 150,000 distinct CDR3 sequences, roughly 8% seen once. Sequences were obtained from synovial fluid, either unsorted or a sorted T cell fraction (not recorded which). The receptors derive from a male donor with ankylosing spondylitis.

There are many counts of this clonotype. The genes are TRBV28 and TRBJ2-1; D may be TRBD2 (6 bases). Trimming took 5 bases from V and 6 from J, leaving 8 bases between them. This CDR3 region has 12 residues. The germline V gene has CDR1 MDHEN and CDR2 SYDVKM. CDR3 protein: CASSQLANEQFF. The CDR3 nucleotides are TGTGCCAGCAGTCAACTAGCCAATGAGCAGTTCTTC.

This clonotype was counted only a few times. CDR3 amino acids: CSATVESPPYEQFF. CDR3 DNA: TGCAGTGCCACGGTAGAGTCCCCCCCTTATGAGCAGTTCTTC. The chain employs TRBV20-1 and TRBJ2-1; D is ambiguous. Germline CDR1 is DFQATT and CDR2 is SNEGSKA (reference sequence). V was pared by 6 bases and J by 8 bases, with 20 bases between. The CDR3 contains 14 residues.

The V and J genes are TRBV7-2 and TRBJ2-1; possibly TRBD1 or TRBD2 for D (5 bases each). Trimming left V 5 bases short and J 0 bases short, with 11 bases between. CDR1 is SGHTA, CDR2 FQGNSA, per germline. The CDR3 is 15 amino acids. Written as DNA, the CDR3 is TGTGCCAGCAGCCGGGGCCAAAGCTCCTACAATGAGCAGTTCTTC. This sequence encodes CASSRGQSSYNEQFF.